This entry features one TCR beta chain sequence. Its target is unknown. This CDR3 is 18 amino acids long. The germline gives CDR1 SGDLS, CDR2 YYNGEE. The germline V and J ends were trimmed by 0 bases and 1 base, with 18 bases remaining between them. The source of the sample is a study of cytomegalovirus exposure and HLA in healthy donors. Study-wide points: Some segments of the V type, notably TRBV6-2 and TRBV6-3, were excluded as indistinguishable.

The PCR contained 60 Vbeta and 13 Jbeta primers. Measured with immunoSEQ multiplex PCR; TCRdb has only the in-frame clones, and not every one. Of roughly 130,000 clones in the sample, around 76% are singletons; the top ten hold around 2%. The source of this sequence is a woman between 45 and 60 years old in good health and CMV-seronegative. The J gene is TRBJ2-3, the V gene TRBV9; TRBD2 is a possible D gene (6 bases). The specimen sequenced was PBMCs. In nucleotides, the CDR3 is TGTGCCAGCAGCGTAGAAGGTGGGCGGGAATGGGGCACAGATACGCAGTATTTT. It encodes CASSVEGGREWGTDTQYF. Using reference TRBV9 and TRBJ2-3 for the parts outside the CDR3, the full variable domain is DSGVTQTPKHLITATGQRVTLRCSPRSGDLSVYWYQQSLDQGLQFLIQYYNGEERAKGNILERFSAQQFPDLHSELNLSSLELGDSALYFCASSVEGGREWGTDTQYFGPGTRLTVL.